A selection of T cell receptor beta chains follows, all from one sample in a study of cytomegalovirus exposure and HLA in healthy donors. This table comes from immunoSEQ multiplex PCR, and its TCRdb copy is limited to in-frame clones, with some not included. The top ten clones hold 2.1% of a sample with some 150,000 clones, 70% to 85% of them seen once. The source material was PBMCs. These receptors were taken from a middle-aged man in good health and CMV-seronegative. Both conserved end residues are part of each CDR3. The order of the fields is CDR3 protein, CDR3 DNA, clone size, J gene, D gene, V gene. D genes are given only for firm matches. Not every row has a clone size; where given, it reads once, few, many or a size class.

CDR3 protein: CASIVDGYNEQFF; CDR3 DNA: TGTGCCAGCATCGTCGACGGGTACAATGAGCAGTTCTTC; clone size: -; J gene: TRBJ2-1; D gene: -; V gene: TRBV2
CDR3 protein: CASSLNGLTNEQFF; CDR3 DNA: TGTGCCAGCAGCTTGAACGGGTTAACTAATGAGCAGTTCTTC; clone size: once; J gene: TRBJ2-1; D gene: -; V gene: TRBV5-5
CDR3 protein: CASSLDGPAGREQYF; CDR3 DNA: TGTGCCAGCAGCTTAGACGGGCCAGCGGGAAGGGAGCAGTACTTC; clone size: -; J gene: TRBJ2-7; D gene: TRBD2; V gene: TRBV11-3
CDR3 protein: CATSRDLAIGGTDTQYF; CDR3 DNA: TGTGCCACCAGCAGAGATCTGGCCATAGGGGGCACAGATACGCAGTATTTT; clone size: -; J gene: TRBJ2-3; D gene: -; V gene: TRBV15
CDR3 protein: CASSQDNRAGNTIYF; CDR3 DNA: TGCGCCAGCAGCCAAGATAACAGAGCTGGAAACACCATATATTTT; clone size: -; J gene: TRBJ1-3; D gene: -; V gene: TRBV4-3
CDR3 protein: CASSLDRLSYNEQFF; CDR3 DNA: TGTGCCAGCAGCCTCGACAGGTTATCGTACAATGAGCAGTTCTTC; clone size: once; J gene: TRBJ2-1; D gene: -; V gene: TRBV27
CDR3 protein: CASSSSPGGRADNEQFF; CDR3 DNA: TGTGCCAGCAGTTCCTCTCCCGGCGGGAGGGCGGACAATGAGCAGTTCTTC; clone size: -; J gene: TRBJ2-1; D gene: TRBD2; V gene: TRBV27
CDR3 protein: CASSSGLGLAGVQQETQYF; CDR3 DNA: TGTGCCAGCAGCTCGGGACTGGGACTAGCGGGAGTCCAACAAGAGACCCAGTACTTC; clone size: once; J gene: TRBJ2-5; D gene: TRBD2; V gene: TRBV13
CDR3 protein: CASSLDFYTGELFF; CDR3 DNA: TGCGCCAGCAGCTTGGACTTTTACACCGGGGAGCTGTTTTTT; clone size: -; J gene: TRBJ2-2; D gene: -; V gene: TRBV5-1
CDR3 protein: CASSFQGLAANEKLFF; CDR3 DNA: TGTGCCAGCAGCTTTCAGGGGTTAGCTGCTAATGAAAAACTGTTTTTT; clone size: once; J gene: TRBJ1-4; D gene: -; V gene: TRBV5-8
CDR3 protein: CASRGRASTQNEQFF; CDR3 DNA: TGTGCCAGCAGGGGGAGGGCCTCAACTCAAAATGAGCAGTTCTTC; clone size: -; J gene: TRBJ2-1; D gene: TRBD2; V gene: TRBV6-5
CDR3 protein: CASSWTGVSSGNQPQHF; CDR3 DNA: TGTGCCAGCAGCTGGACGGGGGTTTCGTCGGGCAATCAGCCCCAGCATTTT; clone size: -; J gene: TRBJ1-5; D gene: -; V gene: TRBV5-8
CDR3 protein: CASSRDREREKLFF; CDR3 DNA: TGTGCCAGCAGCCGGGACAGGGAGCGTGAAAAACTGTTTTTT; clone size: -; J gene: TRBJ1-4; D gene: TRBD1; V gene: TRBV7-9
CDR3 protein: CASALHFGGVAGAGELFF; CDR3 DNA: TGTGCTAGTGCCCTTCACTTCGGGGGGGTGGCGGGGGCCGGGGAGCTGTTTTTT; clone size: -; J gene: TRBJ2-2; D gene: TRBD2; V gene: TRBV12-5
CDR3 protein: CASSPTGSYEQYF; CDR3 DNA: TGTGCCAGCAGCCCTACAGGGTCCTACGAGCAGTACTTC; clone size: -; J gene: TRBJ2-7; D gene: -; V gene: TRBV11-3
CDR3 protein: CASSEIGGTNTGELFF; CDR3 DNA: TGTGCCAGCAGTGAAATAGGCGGGACGAACACCGGGGAGCTGTTTTTT; clone size: -; J gene: TRBJ2-2; D gene: -; V gene: TRBV6-1
CDR3 protein: CAWSPKGLGYGYTF; CDR3 DNA: TGTGCCTGGAGTCCTAAGGGGTTGGGCTATGGCTACACCTTC; clone size: -; J gene: TRBJ1-2; D gene: -; V gene: TRBV30